This section outlines one TCR beta chain sequence together with its context. One end of the junction does not line up with germline, which may come from a read error. The data derive from a study of OX40 agonist ivuxolimab in advanced cancers. Germline CDR1 is MGHRA and CDR2 is YSYEKL. The CDR3 is made up of 16 amino acids. The repertoire was sequenced with immunoSEQ multiplex PCR; TCRdb's copy has only in-frame clones and lacks some. The sample holds approximately 68,000 clones, around 90% seen once. The sample was CD4+ or CD8+ T cells sorted from blood, taken in a trial of the OX40 agonist ivuxolimab. The clonotype originates from an adult with an advanced solid tumor such as melanoma, head and neck, liver or kidney cancer. The V and J genes are TRBV4-1 and TRBJ2-2, with TRBD1 as a possible D gene (5 bases). Here the CDR3 reads CASSQDWAGSAGELFF. The CDR3 bases are TGTGCCAGCAGCCAAGATTGGGCAGGGTCAGCCGGGGAGCTGTTTTTT.